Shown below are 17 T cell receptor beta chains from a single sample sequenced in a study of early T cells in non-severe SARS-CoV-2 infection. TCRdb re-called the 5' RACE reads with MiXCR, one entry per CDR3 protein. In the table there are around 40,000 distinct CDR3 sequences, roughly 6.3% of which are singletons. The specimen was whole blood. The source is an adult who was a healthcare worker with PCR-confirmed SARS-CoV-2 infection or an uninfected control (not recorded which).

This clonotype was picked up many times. DNA of the CDR3: TGTGCCAGCAGCTCCGGGACTAGCGGGAGACTATACAATGAGCAGTTCTTC. Translated, it gives CASSSGTSGRLYNEQFF. This chain uses TRBV12-3 or TRBV12-4 with TRBJ2-1; 14 bases agree with TRBD2. The CDR3 has 17 amino acids. The junction had 8 bases not matched to a gene; V was cut back by 6 bases and J by 4 bases.

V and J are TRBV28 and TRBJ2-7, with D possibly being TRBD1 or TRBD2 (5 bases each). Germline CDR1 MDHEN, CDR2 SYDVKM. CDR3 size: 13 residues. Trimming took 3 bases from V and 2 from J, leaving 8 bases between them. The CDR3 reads CASSLGVPYEQYF. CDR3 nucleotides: TGTGCCAGCAGTTTGGGGGTCCCCTACGAGCAGTACTTC.

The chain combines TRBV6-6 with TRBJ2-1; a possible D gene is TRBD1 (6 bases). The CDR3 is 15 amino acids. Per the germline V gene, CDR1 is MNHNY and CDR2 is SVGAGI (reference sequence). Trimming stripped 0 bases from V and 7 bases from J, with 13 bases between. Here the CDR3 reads CASSYSQFRGNEQFF. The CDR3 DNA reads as TGTGCCAGCAGTTACTCTCAATTCAGGGGAAATGAGCAGTTCTTC.

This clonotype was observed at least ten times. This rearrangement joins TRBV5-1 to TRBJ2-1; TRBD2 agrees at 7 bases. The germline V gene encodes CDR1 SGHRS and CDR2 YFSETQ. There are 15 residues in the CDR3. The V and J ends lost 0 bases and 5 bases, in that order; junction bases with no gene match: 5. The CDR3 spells CASSLASGVNNEQFF. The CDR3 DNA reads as TGCGCCAGCAGCTTGGCCAGCGGGGTCAACAATGAGCAGTTCTTC.

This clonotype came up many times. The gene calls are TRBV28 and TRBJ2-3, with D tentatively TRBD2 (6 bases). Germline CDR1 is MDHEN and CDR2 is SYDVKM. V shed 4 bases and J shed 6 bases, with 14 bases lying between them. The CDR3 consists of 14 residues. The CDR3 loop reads CASSSPEGQDTQYF. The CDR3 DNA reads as TGTGCCAGCAGTTCTCCGGAGGGCCAGGATACGCAGTATTTT.

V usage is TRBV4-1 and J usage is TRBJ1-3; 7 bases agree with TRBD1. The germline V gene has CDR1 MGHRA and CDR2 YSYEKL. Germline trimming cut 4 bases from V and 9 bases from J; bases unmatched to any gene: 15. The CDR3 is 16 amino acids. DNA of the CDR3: TGCGCCAGCAGCCGTATTGGACAGGACCCGGCCTCCACCATATATTTT. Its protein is CASSRIGQDPASTIYF.

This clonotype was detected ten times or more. This chain's CDR3 is CASSPVPISTSNTGELFF. CDR3 nucleotides: TGTGCCAGCTCACCAGTCCCCATTAGCACTAGCAACACCGGGGAGCTGTTTTTT. The gene calls are TRBV18 and TRBJ2-2, with D possibly being TRBD2 (6 bases). Germline CDR1 is KGHSH and CDR2 is LQKENI. V lost 2 bases to trimming and J lost 2 bases, with 18 bases between them. This CDR3 region has 18 residues.

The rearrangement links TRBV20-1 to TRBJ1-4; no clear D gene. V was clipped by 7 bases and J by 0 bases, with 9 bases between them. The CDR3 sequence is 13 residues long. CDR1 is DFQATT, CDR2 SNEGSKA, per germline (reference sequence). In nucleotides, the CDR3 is TGCAGTGTTTCACCTGCAACTAATGAAAAACTGTTTTTT. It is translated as CSVSPATNEKLFF.

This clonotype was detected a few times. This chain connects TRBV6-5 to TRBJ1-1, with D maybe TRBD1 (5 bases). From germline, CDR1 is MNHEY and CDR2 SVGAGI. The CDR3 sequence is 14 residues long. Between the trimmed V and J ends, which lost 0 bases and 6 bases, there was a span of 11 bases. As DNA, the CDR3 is TGTGCCAGCAGTTACTCCACAGGTTACTCTGAAGCTTTCTTT. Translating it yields CASSYSTGYSEAFF.

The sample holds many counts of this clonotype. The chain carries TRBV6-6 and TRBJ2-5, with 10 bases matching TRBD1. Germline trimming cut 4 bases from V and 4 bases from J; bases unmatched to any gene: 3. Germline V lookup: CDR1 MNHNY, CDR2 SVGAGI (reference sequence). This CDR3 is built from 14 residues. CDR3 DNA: TGTGCCAGCAGTTCCCGGACAGGGGGAGAGACCCAGTACTTC. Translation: CASSSRTGGETQYF.

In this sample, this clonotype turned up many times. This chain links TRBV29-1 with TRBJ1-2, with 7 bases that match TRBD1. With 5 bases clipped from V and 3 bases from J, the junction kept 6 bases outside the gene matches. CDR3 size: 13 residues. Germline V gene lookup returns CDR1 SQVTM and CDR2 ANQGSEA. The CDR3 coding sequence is TGCAGCGTTACCGGGACAGAGTACTATGGCTACACCTTC. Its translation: CSVTGTEYYGYTF. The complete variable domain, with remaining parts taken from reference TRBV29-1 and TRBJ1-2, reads SAVISQKPSRDICQRGTSLTIQCQVDSQVTMMFWYRQQPGQSLTLIATANQGSEATYESGFVIDKFPISRPNLTFSTLTVSNMSPEDSSIYLCSVTGTEYYGYTFGSGTRLTVV.

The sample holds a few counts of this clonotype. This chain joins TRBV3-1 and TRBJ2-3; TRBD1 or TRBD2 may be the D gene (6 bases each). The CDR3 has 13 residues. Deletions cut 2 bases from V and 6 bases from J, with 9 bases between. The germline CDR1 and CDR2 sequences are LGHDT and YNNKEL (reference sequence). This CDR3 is CASSQFGGDTQYF. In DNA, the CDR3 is TGTGCCAGCAGCCAATTCGGGGGCGATACGCAGTATTTT.

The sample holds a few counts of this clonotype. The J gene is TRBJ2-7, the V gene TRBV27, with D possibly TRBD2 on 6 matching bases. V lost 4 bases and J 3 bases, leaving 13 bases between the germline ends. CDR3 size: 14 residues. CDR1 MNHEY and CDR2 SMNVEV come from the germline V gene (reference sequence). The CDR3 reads CASSSPGLLYEQYF. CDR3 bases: TGTGCCAGCAGTTCTCCGGGACTCCTCTACGAGCAGTACTTC.

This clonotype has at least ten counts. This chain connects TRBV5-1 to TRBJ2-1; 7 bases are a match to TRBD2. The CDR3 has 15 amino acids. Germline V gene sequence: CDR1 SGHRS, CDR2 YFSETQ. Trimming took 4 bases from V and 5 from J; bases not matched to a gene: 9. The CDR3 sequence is CASSPPLASHNEQFF. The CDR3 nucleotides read TGCGCCAGCAGCCCCCCACTAGCGAGCCACAATGAGCAGTTCTTC.

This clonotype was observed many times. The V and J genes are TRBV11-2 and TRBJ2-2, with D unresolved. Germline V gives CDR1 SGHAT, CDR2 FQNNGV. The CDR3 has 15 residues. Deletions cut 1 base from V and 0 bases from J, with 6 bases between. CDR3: CASSLGYSNTGELFF. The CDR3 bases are TGTGCCAGCAGCTTAGGGTATTCGAACACCGGGGAGCTGTTTTTT.

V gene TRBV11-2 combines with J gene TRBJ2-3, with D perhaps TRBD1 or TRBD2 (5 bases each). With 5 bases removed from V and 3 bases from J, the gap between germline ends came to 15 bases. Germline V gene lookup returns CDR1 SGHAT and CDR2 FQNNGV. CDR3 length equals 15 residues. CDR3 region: CASSPAGTETDTQYF. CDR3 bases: TGTGCCAGCAGCCCCGCCGGGACCGAGACAGATACGCAGTATTTT.

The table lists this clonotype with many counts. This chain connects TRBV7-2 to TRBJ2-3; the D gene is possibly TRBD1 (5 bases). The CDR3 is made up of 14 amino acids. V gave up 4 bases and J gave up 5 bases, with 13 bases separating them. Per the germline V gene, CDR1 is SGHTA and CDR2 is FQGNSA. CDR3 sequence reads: CASSSLGVRDTQYF. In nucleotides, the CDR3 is TGTGCCAGCAGCTCCTTAGGGGTTAGAGATACGCAGTATTTT.